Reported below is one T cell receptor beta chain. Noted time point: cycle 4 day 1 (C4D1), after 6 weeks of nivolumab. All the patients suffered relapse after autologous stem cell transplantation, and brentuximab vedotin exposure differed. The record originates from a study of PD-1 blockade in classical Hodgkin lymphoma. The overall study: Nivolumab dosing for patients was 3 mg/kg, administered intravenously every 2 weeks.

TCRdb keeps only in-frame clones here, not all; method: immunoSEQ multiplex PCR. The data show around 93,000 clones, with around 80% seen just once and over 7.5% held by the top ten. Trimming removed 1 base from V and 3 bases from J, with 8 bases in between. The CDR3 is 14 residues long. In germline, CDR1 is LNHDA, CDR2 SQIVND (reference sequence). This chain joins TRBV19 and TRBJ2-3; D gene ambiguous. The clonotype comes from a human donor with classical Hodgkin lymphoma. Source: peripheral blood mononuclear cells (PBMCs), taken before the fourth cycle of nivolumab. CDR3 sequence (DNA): TGTGCCAGTAGTATAGTCCTAGTAACAGATACGCAGTATTTT. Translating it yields CASSIVLVTDTQYF.